Listed below are T cell receptor beta chains from one sample, sequenced in a study of blood T cell repertoires in COVID-19. Profiling relied on immunoSEQ multiplex PCR, and the TCRdb table lists in-frame clones only, not all of them. The profile shows about 270,000 clones, approximately 89% of them singletons. Material: peripheral blood. The receptors derive from a man in his forties or fifties with active or convalescent COVID-19. Each CDR3 is given with its conserved first and last residue. A D gene is named only where the DNA matches it firmly. Size is omitted from some rows. Given values are once, few, many or a class for expanded clones.

j_gene | d_gene | v_gene | abundance | CDR3nt | CDR3aa
TRBJ2-7 | - | TRBV4-1 | - | TGCGCCAGCAGAACAACTAGGGAATCCTACGAGCAGTACTTC | CASRTTRESYEQYF
TRBJ2-5 | - | TRBV19 | - | TGTGCCAGTAGTATCCGGGACTCCGAACCCCAGTACTTC | CASSIRDSEPQYF
TRBJ2-3 | - | TRBV7-9 | - | TGTGCCAGCAGCCGGACAGAGCGCACAGATACGCAGTATTTT | CASSRTERTDTQYF
TRBJ1-1 | - | TRBV6-5 | - | TGTGCCAGCAGTACTACAGGAGTCCTTGAATCTTTCTTT | CASSTTGVLESFF
TRBJ1-6 | TRBD1 | TRBV7-2 | - | TGTGCCAGCAGCTTAGATTGGACAGGCCGACTCCACTTT | CASSLDWTGRLHF
TRBJ2-1 | - | TRBV27 | - | TGTGCCAGCCGTAAACTAATCCAGGGGGGCCCCACAAATGAGCAGTTCTTC | CASRKLIQGGPTNEQFF
TRBJ1-2 | TRBD1 | TRBV4-1 | - | TGCGCCAGCAGCCCCCCACCCCGACAGGGGAACTATGGCTACACCTTC | CASSPPPRQGNYGYTF
TRBJ2-6 | - | TRBV5-4 | - | TGTGCCAGCAGCTTGTCCGGGAGAACTGGGGCCAACGTCCTGACTTTC | CASSLSGRTGANVLTF
TRBJ1-1 | - | TRBV4-2 | - | TGTGCCAGCAGCCAAGATCAGGGGACGACTGAAGCTTTCTTT | CASSQDQGTTEAFF
TRBJ2-3 | TRBD2 | TRBV5-4 | - | TGTGCCAGCAGTAGGGACGGCGTGACCGGGAGGGCCGTAGATACGCAGTATTTT | CASSRDGVTGRAVDTQYF
TRBJ1-1 | - | TRBV29-1 | - | TGCAGCGTCACCCAGGCGTTACGGGGTGAAGCTTTCTTT | CSVTQALRGEAFF
TRBJ1-2 | TRBD1 | TRBV18 | - | TGTGCCAGCTCACCAGAGACAGGGAACTATGGCTACACCTTC | CASSPETGNYGYTF
TRBJ1-1 | - | TRBV15 | - | TGTGCCACCAGCAGACGACAGGTGAACACTGAAGCTTTCTTT | CATSRRQVNTEAFF
TRBJ1-4 | TRBD1 | TRBV28 | - | TGTGCCAGCAGTTCAAACCCGGGACAGGGCTTTAATGAAAAACTGTTTTTT | CASSSNPGQGFNEKLFF
TRBJ1-2 | - | TRBV2 | - | TGTGCCAGCAGTGATATGGGGGCAGGGGGCTACACCTTC | CASSDMGAGGYTF
TRBJ1-5 | - | TRBV6-5 | - | TGTGCCAGCGCTCTAAGGGCAGGGGATCAGCCCCAGCATTTT | CASALRAGDQPQHF
TRBJ2-2 | TRBD2 | TRBV5-5 | - | TGTGCCAGCAGCTCGACCCTCATAGCGGGGAACACCGGGGAGCTGTTTTTT | CASSSTLIAGNTGELFF
TRBJ1-2 | - | TRBV28 | - | TGTGCCAGCAGTTTAGACGCTGCCCAGTACAGTGGCTACACCTTC | CASSLDAAQYSGYTF
TRBJ2-2 | TRBD2 | TRBV5-4 | - | TGTGCCAGCAGCCGCCGACTAGCGGGAGTGAACACCGGGGAGCTGTTTTTT | CASSRRLAGVNTGELFF
TRBJ2-7 | - | TRBV5-1 | - | TGCGCCAGCAGCTTGGGGCCCGGGATAAGCTCCTACGAGCAGTACTTC | CASSLGPGISSYEQYF
TRBJ2-5 | - | TRBV9 | - | TGTGCCAGCAGCGACAGCCCATGGGGCAACCAAGAGACCCAGTACTTC | CASSDSPWGNQETQYF
TRBJ2-1 | - | TRBV7-3 | - | TGTGCCAGCAGCTTAAAAGGGGGAACAGAGAGTGAGCAGTTCTTC | CASSLKGGTESEQFF
TRBJ2-2 | TRBD1 | TRBV7-9 | - | TGTGCCAGCAGCCAAGCCGCGGGGACAGGGGGTACCGGGGAGCTGTTTTTT | CASSQAAGTGGTGELFF
TRBJ2-7 | TRBD2 | TRBV5-6 | - | TGTGCCAGCAGCCCGGGACTAGTAATTGGCGAGCAGTACTTC | CASSPGLVIGEQYF
TRBJ2-1 | - | TRBV29-1 | - | TGCAGCACAAGGAGGGGCGGCGGCAATGAGCAGTTCTTC | CSTRRGGGNEQFF
TRBJ1-5 | - | TRBV6-1 | - | TGTGCCAGCACCCCTTCAGGGGCGGAGCAGCCCCAGCATTTT | CASTPSGAEQPQHF
TRBJ2-5 | TRBD2 | TRBV24-1 | - | TGTGCCACCAGTGACGAATTAGCGGGAGGGCGGGAGACCCAGTACTTC | CATSDELAGGRETQYF
TRBJ1-4 | - | TRBV6-6 | - | TGTGCCAGCTCTCGGGCAACTAATGAAAAACTGTTTTTT | CASSRATNEKLFF
TRBJ1-2 | TRBD1 | TRBV2 | - | TGTGCCAGCAGAGGCGGGACAGGGGCCTTATGGGACGGCTACACCTTC | CASRGGTGALWDGYTF
TRBJ1-1 | - | TRBV5-1 | - | TGCGCCAGCAGCTTGTCTAGGCGTAGCGCTGAAGCTTTCTTT | CASSLSRRSAEAFF
TRBJ1-4 | TRBD1 | TRBV29-1 | - | TGCAGCGTGTCGCAGGGGGCTAAACTGTTTTTT | CSVSQGAKLFF
TRBJ2-1 | - | TRBV7-2 | - | TGTGCCAGCAGCTTTGGGCAGGGCGAGTACAATGAGCAGTTCTTC | CASSFGQGEYNEQFF
TRBJ2-1 | TRBD2 | TRBV4-1 | once | TGCGCCAGCAGCCAAGAGTGGTCTAGCGGGACCGATGAGCAGTTCTTC | CASSQEWSSGTDEQFF